The clone carrying this T cell receptor (beta chain) was observed a few times. The antigen remains unidentified. The data were taken from a study of T cells in Graves' hyperthyroidism and ophthalmopathy. General study results and limits: Most thyroid clonotypes expanded above 0.001 were also detected in blood.

There were TCR beta CDR3 regions amplified from RNA transcripts. Primed by the HTBI set, a first-round RT-PCR was run on the TCR CDR3. TCRdb re-derived calls from the multiplex PCR reads in MiXCR, one entry per CDR3 protein. Of around 600,000 distinct CDR3 sequences in the sample, around 16% were seen once. Sequencing was done on a sample of blood. The sequence was obtained from a woman aged 25-40 years with Graves' hyperthyroidism.

The CDR3 nucleotides are TGCGCCAGCAGCCATCAAGACAGGGGATACTATGGCTACACCTTC. As protein: CASSHQDRGYYGYTF. The chain has TRBV4-1 and TRBJ1-2; 8 bases fit TRBD1. The CDR3 length is 15 residues. V lost 3 bases to trimming and J lost 3 bases; unmatched junction nucleotides: 6. Germline V lookup: CDR1 MGHRA, CDR2 YSYEKL.